Listed here is a single T cell receptor (beta chain). Its antigen is unidentified. The primer mix had 60 Vbeta and 13 Jbeta primers. TCRdb keeps only in-frame clones here, not all; method: immunoSEQ multiplex PCR. The top ten clones hold around 4.9% of a sample with over 150,000 clones, roughly 80% of them seen once. This entry is derived from a study of cytomegalovirus exposure and HLA in healthy donors. Notes on the study in general: Excluded: some indistinguishable V segments such as TRBV6-2 and TRBV6-3. Confirmation was obtained in vitro that a few CMV-associated chains are specific for CMV antigens. TCR beta V- and J-gene trimming, according to a later analysis, was linked to a missense DCLRE1C variant. Reportedly, HLA-A and HLA-B alleles of most subjects were accurately predicted from TCR beta.

The V gene lost 8 bases and the J gene lost 5 bases, with 18 bases spanning the gap. This CDR3 spans 14 amino acids. Germline V gene lookup returns CDR1 SNHLY and CDR2 FYNNEI. The V gene is TRBV2, the J gene TRBJ2-5, with D possibly matching TRBD1 (6 bases). The clonotype was recovered from a man aged 18 to 29 in good health and CMV-seronegative. The sample consisted of PBMCs. The CDR3 reads CASVGRGRQETQYF. The DNA of the CDR3 is TGTGCCAGCGTGGGCAGGGGTCGTCAGGAGACCCAGTACTTC.